This T cell receptor (beta chain) was found in a study of blood T cell repertoires in COVID-19. Source study methods: Amplifying reference gene primers gave estimates of nucleated cell counts. Measured with immunoSEQ multiplex PCR; TCRdb has only the in-frame clones, and not every one. The V and J calls and the clone size are those of that table, but D and trimming were determined from the DNA. The data hold 55,000 to 80,000 clones, with roughly four fifths observed a single time. The CDR3 has 16 amino acids. CDR1 SGDLS and CDR2 YYNGEE come from the germline V gene. The J segment lost 4 bases and the V segment lost 0 bases, leaving 6 bases of the junction unmatched.

What was sequenced was peripheral blood. The chain is built from TRBV9 and TRBJ2-3, with 9 bases identical to TRBD2. The origin of this receptor is a woman of 80 years or more with acute or convalescent COVID-19. CDR3: CASSVGPAGGPDTQYF. The CDR3 bases are TGTGCCAGCAGCGTAGGGCCAGCGGGAGGCCCAGATACGCAGTATTTT.